This TCR beta chain was identified in a study of blood T cell repertoires in COVID-19. The wider study: The United States, Italy and Spain were the sources of the acute and convalescent COVID-19 samples. From T cells, B-cell-depleted T cells, or PBMCs came the material, which was cDNA or gDNA.

Trimming left V 3 bases short and J 1 base short, with 9 bases between. The length of the CDR3 is 14 residues. Germline assignment: CDR1 SEHNR and CDR2 FQNEAQ (reference sequence). As handled by the study authors: Estimated nucleated cell counts came from reference gene primer amplification. Repertoires were generated with immunoSEQ multiplex PCR, while TCRdb's copy carries only in-frame clones and drops some. V, J and clone size were drawn from that table, and D and trimming were deduced from the DNA. The profile shows approximately 140,000 clones, 75% to 90% of them singletons. Source material: peripheral blood. The genes are TRBV7-9 and TRBJ2-5, with a weak D call TRBD2 (5 bases). The sequence was collected from a woman aged 55 to 70 with active or convalescent COVID-19. The CDR3 spells CASSFYGVQETQYF. CDR3 DNA: TGTGCCAGCAGCTTCTACGGGGTCCAAGAGACCCAGTACTTC.